Shown below are 4 T cell receptor beta chains from a single sample sequenced in a study of cytomegalovirus exposure and HLA in healthy donors (dated by TCRdb to 2016 to 2017). The method behind the library was the immunoSEQ multiplex PCR assay. A mixture of 60 forward primers for TCR Vbeta segments and 13 reverse primers for TCR Jbeta segments was used in the multiplex PCR. TCRdb holds this immuneACCESS table with in-frame rearrangements only. Some clones are missing; in checked studies, unresolved V genes explain under half, and the rest has no known cause. Present in this sample are roughly 160,000 clones, approximately 90% of which were seen just once. About 0.85% of the sample is held by the ten biggest clonotypes. The sequencing sample was made of PBMCs. These receptors originate from a woman in her twenties or thirties in good health and CMV-seronegative.

The genes are TRBV28 and TRBJ2-5, with TRBD2 identical over 12 bases. The V gene's germline CDR1 is MDHEN and CDR2 SYDVKM. V was pared by 1 base and J by 7 bases, with 7 bases of the junction left unmatched. The CDR3 contains 16 residues. The CDR3 DNA follows: TGTGCCAGCAGTTTATTGTGGACTAGCGGGAAGGGGACCCAGTACTTC. As protein: CASSLLWTSGKGTQYF.

The rearrangement links TRBV27 to TRBJ1-1; 11 bases line up with TRBD1. Germline-derived CDR1 and CDR2 are MNHEY and SMNVEV (reference sequence). V dropped 4 bases and J dropped 4; count of bases not matched to a gene: 11. This CDR3 spans 17 amino acids. Written as DNA, the CDR3 is TGTGCCAGCAGTTCCCCGGACAGGGGGCTAAAGGGCACTGAAGCTTTCTTT. Its protein product is CASSSPDRGLKGTEAFF.

The V and J genes are TRBV10-1 and TRBJ2-2, with 8 bases lining up with TRBD2. This CDR3 spans 12 amino acids. V trimming: 6 bases; J trimming: 6 bases; junction bases outside the gene matches: 0. Looked up from germline, CDR1 is WNHNN and CDR2 is SYGVQD (reference sequence). Here the CDR3 DNA reads TGCGCCAGCAGGGGACTAGCCGGGGAGCTGTTTTTT. This codes for CASRGLAGELFF.

The CDR3 DNA reads TGTGCCAGCAGCCTAGGGGGTTCAGGAGCTACGCAGTATTTT. It encodes CASSLGGSGATQYF. The chain uses TRBV28 and TRBJ2-3, with D maybe TRBD1 (6 bases). The CDR3 extends over 14 amino acids. CDR1 MDHEN and CDR2 SYDVKM come from the germline V gene. V was pared by 6 bases and J by 8 bases, with 18 bases between.